The 32 T cell receptor beta chains in this list originate from one sample, sequenced in a study of OX40 agonist ivuxolimab in advanced cancers. Only in-frame clones appear in the TCRdb table, and some are missing; sequencing was by immunoSEQ multiplex PCR. The table has roughly 13,000 clones, around three quarters seen once. Sequenced here: CD4+ or CD8+ T cells sorted from blood, sampled in a trial of the OX40 agonist ivuxolimab. Source of these receptors: an adult with an advanced solid tumor such as melanoma, head and neck, liver or kidney cancer.

This rearrangement joins TRBV12-5 to TRBJ1-2; tentatively, D is TRBD1 (6 bases). Germline V lookup: CDR1 LGHNT, CDR2 FRNRAP. There are 14 residues in the CDR3. V was pared by 6 bases and J by 6 bases, with 17 bases between. The CDR3 is CASGVSGQIHGYTF. The CDR3 nucleotides are TGTGCTAGTGGGGTGAGCGGACAGATACATGGCTACACCTTC. Filled out from reference TRBV12-5 and TRBJ1-2, the complete variable domain reads DARVTQTPRHKVTEMGQEVTMRCQPILGHNTVFWYRQTMMQGLELLAYFRNRAPLDDSGMPKDRFSAEMPDATLATLKIQPSEPRDSAVYFCASGVSGQIHGYTFGSGTRLTVV.

The chain combines TRBV4-1 with TRBJ2-7, with 12 nucleotides matching TRBD2. V was pared by 3 bases and J by 2 bases, with 5 bases of the junction left unmatched. CDR1 MGHRA and CDR2 YSYEKL come from the germline V gene. The CDR3 is made up of 16 amino acids. CDR3 loop: CASSQGLAGTTYEQYF. DNA for the CDR3: TGCGCCAGCAGCCAGGGACTAGCGGGTACAACCTACGAGCAGTACTTC.

The rearrangement links TRBV7-9 to TRBJ2-5; D possibly corresponds to TRBD1 (6 bases). There are 13 residues in the CDR3. Germline V gene data show CDR1 as SEHNR and CDR2 as FQNEAQ (reference sequence). V lost 1 base and J lost 4, with 7 bases in between. CDR3 sequence (DNA): TGTGCCAGCAGCTTAGGACAGGTAGAGACCCAGTACTTC. This codes for CASSLGQVETQYF.

The chain recombines TRBV18 with TRBJ2-7; a weak D match, TRBD1 (6 bases). The CDR3 extends over 14 amino acids. Germline V gene sequence: CDR1 KGHSH, CDR2 LQKENI. Trimming removed 4 bases at V and 3 bases at J, with 13 bases between. The CDR3 coding sequence is TGTGCCAGCTCACAACCGGGACAATACTACGAGCAGTACTTC. It translates to CASSQPGQYYEQYF.

The J gene is TRBJ1-6, the V gene TRBV4-1; D is unresolved. The germline gives CDR1 MGHRA, CDR2 YSYEKL. V lost 1 base and J 3 bases, leaving 10 bases between the germline ends. This CDR3 has 16 amino acids. The CDR3 DNA reads TGCGCCAGCAGCCAAGTGTGGGCCGGCTATAATTCACCCCTCCACTTT. It is translated as CASSQVWAGYNSPLHF.

This chain links TRBV4-2 with TRBJ1-1; TRBD1 matches at 7 bases. CDR3 length: 16 amino acids. J was trimmed by 1 base and V by 0 bases; bases with no gene match: 5. Per the germline V gene, CDR1 is LGHNA and CDR2 is YNFKEQ. For the CDR3, the DNA is TGTGCCAGCAGCCAAGATGTCAGGGGGTGGAACACTGAAGCTTTCTTT. Its protein is CASSQDVRGWNTEAFF.

The chain couples TRBV12-5 to TRBJ1-2, with a possible D match to TRBD1 (5 bases). Trimming left V 4 bases short and J 0 bases short, with 21 bases between. Germline CDR1 LGHNT, CDR2 FRNRAP. The CDR3 extends over 18 amino acids. Here the CDR3 DNA reads TGTGCTAGTGGTTGGACCGGTGAGACAGCTCTTACTAACTATGGCTACACCTTC. This codes for CASGWTGETALTNYGYTF.

V usage is TRBV7-6 and J usage is TRBJ1-5, with D unclear. Trimming took off 1 base at V and 2 bases at J, with 6 bases between the two ends. In germline, CDR1 is SGHVS, CDR2 FNYEAQ. The CDR3 loop spans 14 amino acids. The CDR3 here is CASSLGPGNQPQHF. The CDR3 region has the DNA TGTGCCAGCAGCTTAGGTCCTGGCAATCAGCCCCAGCATTTT.

The rearrangement joins TRBV27 to TRBJ1-6; D is uncertain. CDR3 size: 12 residues. CDR1 MNHEY and CDR2 SMNVEV come from the germline V gene (reference sequence). Trimming pared 6 bases from V and 13 bases from J, leaving 13 bases between. The CDR3 reads CASSTSRNPLHF. The CDR3 DNA follows: TGTGCCAGCAGCACATCCAGGAACCCCCTCCACTTT.

This clone has more than one count but fewer than ten. The gene calls are TRBV28 and TRBJ2-3, with 10 positions matching TRBD2. V shed 5 bases and J 2 bases; nucleotides not matched to a gene: 4. The CDR3 runs 15 residues. Germline CDR1 MDHEN, CDR2 SYDVKM. In DNA form, the CDR3 reads TGTGCCAGCAGTGAGCGGGAGGGACACACAGATACGCAGTATTTT. The encoded protein is CASSEREGHTDTQYF.

This chain connects TRBV7-2 to TRBJ2-7, with D unresolved. V was clipped by 2 bases and J by 3 bases, with 2 bases between them. In germline, CDR1 is SGHTA, CDR2 FQGNSA. This CDR3 has 11 residues. CDR3 DNA sequence: TGTGCCAGCAGCTTAAACTACGAGCAGTACTTC. Its protein is CASSLNYEQYF. The variable domain in full, completed from reference TRBV7-2 and TRBJ2-7, reads GAGVSQSPSNKVTEKGKDVELRCDPISGHTALYWYRQSLGQGLEFLIYFQGNSAPDKSGLPSDRFSAERTGGSVSTLTIQRTQQEDSAVYLCASSLNYEQYFGPGTRLTVT.

V usage is TRBV4-1 and J usage is TRBJ2-5; D not certain. Per germline, CDR1 MGHRA and CDR2 YSYEKL. The length of the CDR3 is 12 residues. With 0 bases removed from V and 7 bases from J, the gap between germline ends came to 6 bases. Here the CDR3 DNA reads TGCGCCAGCAGCCAAGACTGGGGGACCCAGTACTTC. Protein: CASSQDWGTQYF.

The chain carries TRBV6-5 and TRBJ2-3; unclear D gene. Germline CDR1 is MNHEY and CDR2 is SVGAGI. The CDR3 contains 13 residues. Deletions cut 6 bases from V and 4 bases from J, with 11 bases between. DNA of the CDR3: TGTGCCAGCAGCTTACAGAATTCAGATACGCAGTATTTT. This translates into CASSLQNSDTQYF.

This sequence joins TRBV5-6 and TRBJ2-4; D may match TRBD1 or TRBD2 (5 bases each). This CDR3 contains 14 residues. Germline CDR1 SGHDT, CDR2 YYEEEE. The V end was cut by 0 bases, the J end by 4 bases, with 8 bases between. CDR3 in DNA: TGTGCCAGCAGCTTGGGGGACCCGAAAAACATTCAGTACTTC. The encoded protein is CASSLGDPKNIQYF.

This clone appeared a single time. The genes are TRBV10-2 and TRBJ2-2, with 13 bases matching TRBD2. This CDR3 is built from 17 residues. CDR1 and CDR2 from the germline V gene are WSHSY and SAAADI. V trimming: 2 bases; J trimming: 2 bases; junction bases outside the gene matches: 2. CDR3 in amino acids: CASSEGLAGDNTGELFF. The CDR3 region has the DNA TGCGCCAGCAGTGAGGGACTAGCGGGGGACAACACCGGGGAGCTGTTTTTT.

The rearrangement joins TRBV2 to TRBJ2-5; D is possibly TRBD1 (6 bases). CDR3 length: 14 residues. The V end lost 5 bases, the J end lost 4 bases, and 14 bases lay between the germline ends. Germline CDR1 SNHLY, CDR2 FYNNEI. The CDR3 DNA reads as TGTGCCAGCAGTCTCCGTCAGGGGTTAGAGACCCAGTACTTC. It translates to CASSLRQGLETQYF.

The V gene is TRBV6-6, the J gene TRBJ2-2, with a tentative D call TRBD2 (6 bases). Germline assignment: CDR1 MNHNY and CDR2 SVGAGI (reference sequence). V dropped 5 bases and J dropped 6 bases, with 19 bases sitting between them. The CDR3 has 16 amino acids. The CDR3 loop is CASSPLQDYHAGELFF. The DNA of the CDR3 is TGTGCCAGCAGTCCCCTCCAGGACTATCATGCCGGGGAGCTGTTTTTT.

The chain employs TRBV13 and TRBJ2-7, with D maybe TRBD2 (6 bases). In germline, CDR1 is PRHDT, CDR2 FYEKMQ (reference sequence). Trimming cost V 3 bases and J 2 bases, with 11 bases left between them. This CDR3 has 14 amino acids. CDR3 sequence reads: CASSFGGIAYEQYF. For the CDR3, the DNA is TGTGCCAGCAGCTTTGGCGGGATCGCCTACGAGCAGTACTTC.

The J gene is TRBJ2-7, the V gene TRBV6-5; possibly TRBD1 or TRBD2 for D (5 bases each). Germline V gives CDR1 MNHEY, CDR2 SVGAGI. V was shortened by 2 bases and J by 3 bases, with 14 bases between the two germline ends. The CDR3 consists of 15 residues. The CDR3 DNA sequence: TGTGCCAGCAGTTACGAGTCCGCAGGGAGCTACGAGCAGTACTTC. Translating it yields CASSYESAGSYEQYF.

The chain links TRBV2 to TRBJ2-7; 7 nucleotides match TRBD2. Trimming removed 2 bases from V and 3 bases from J; junction bases left unmatched: 10. CDR3 length equals 16 residues. From germline, CDR1 is SNHLY and CDR2 FYNNEI. CDR3 amino acids: CASSESLMGLLYEQYF. The CDR3 DNA is TGTGCCAGCAGTGAATCGTTGATGGGACTACTCTACGAGCAGTACTTC.

The chain joins TRBV11-2 to TRBJ1-1; maybe TRBD1 (5 bases). This CDR3 region has 16 residues. The germline V gene encodes CDR1 SGHAT and CDR2 FQNNGV. V was shortened by 1 base and J by 4 bases, with 16 bases between the two germline ends. The CDR3 DNA reads TGTGCCAGCAGCTTAGTCCTTCGGGGCCGAGGCACTGAAGCTTTCTTT. Translation: CASSLVLRGRGTEAFF.

The chain is built from TRBV4-1 and TRBJ2-1, with D tentatively TRBD1 (5 bases). Looked up from germline, CDR1 is MGHRA and CDR2 is YSYEKL. The CDR3 spans 15 residues. The V end lost 2 bases, the J end lost 4 bases, and 12 bases lay between the germline ends. CDR3 residues: CASSQTSGFYNEQFF. CDR3 coding DNA: TGCGCCAGCAGCCAAACTTCAGGGTTTTACAATGAGCAGTTCTTC.

The chain uses TRBV6-5 and TRBJ1-3, with D unresolved. Trimming left V 6 bases short and J 4 bases short, with 16 bases between. There are 15 residues in the CDR3. Looked up from germline, CDR1 is MNHEY and CDR2 is SVGAGI. The CDR3 region has the DNA TGTGCCAGCAGGTCCAGGTCGGCGTGGGGAAACACCATATATTTT. Translating it yields CASRSRSAWGNTIYF.

J is TRBJ2-7 and V is TRBV15, with a tentative D call TRBD2 (7 bases). The V gene lost 2 bases and the J gene lost 4 bases, with 18 bases spanning the gap. Per the germline V gene, CDR1 is LNHNV and CDR2 is YYDKDF (reference sequence). This CDR3 spans 16 amino acids. The CDR3 nucleotides read TGTGCCACCAGCAGAAGAGAGGGGGGGTCACCGTACGAGCAGTACTTC. Translating it yields CATSRREGGSPYEQYF.

J is TRBJ1-1 and V is TRBV6-5; D possibly corresponds to TRBD1 (6 bases). Germline values: CDR1 MNHEY, CDR2 SVGAGI. The V end was cut by 2 bases, the J end by 5 bases, with 18 bases between. CDR3 length: 16 amino acids. CDR3 sequence reads: CASSYPSKGGSTEAFF. The CDR3 DNA reads TGTGCCAGCAGTTACCCCTCGAAAGGGGGTAGTACTGAAGCTTTCTTT.

This clone was seen more than once but under ten times. The chain is built from TRBV29-1 and TRBJ1-1, with D hard to call. Germline V gives CDR1 SQVTM, CDR2 ANQGSEA. CDR3 size: 11 residues. V lost 3 bases, J lost 6 bases, and 8 bases lay in between. The CDR3 bases are TGCAGCGTTGACCGGGTGGCTGAAGCTTTCTTT. It yields the protein CSVDRVAEAFF.

The chain links TRBV25-1 to TRBJ1-1; 8 nucleotides agree with TRBD1. Trimming at V came to 0 bases and at J to 5 bases, leaving 8 bases not matched to a gene. CDR3 length equals 16 residues. Germline V CDR1 and CDR2: MGHDK, SYGVNS. CDR3 nucleotide sequence: TGTGCCAGCAGTGAATACCCCGGACAGGGCGGGACTGAAGCTTTCTTT. It yields the protein CASSEYPGQGGTEAFF.

On this clone: A much larger clone differs by one base, so this may be a read error. Other DNA sequences within the sample encode an identical CDR3. The rearrangement joins TRBV6-1 to TRBJ2-7; perhaps D is TRBD1 or TRBD2 (5 bases each). Looked up from germline, CDR1 is MNHNS and CDR2 is SASEGT. The CDR3 has 13 amino acids. The CDR3 DNA is TGTGCCAGTAGTGGGGGAGAGGCGGACGAGCAGTACTTC. It specifies CASSGGEADEQYF.

The rearrangement joins TRBV27 to TRBJ2-7, with D possibly being TRBD2 (5 bases). This CDR3 has 14 amino acids. CDR1 MNHEY and CDR2 SMNVEV come from the germline V gene (reference sequence). Trimming took off 2 bases at V and 3 bases at J, with 11 bases between the two ends. In DNA form, the CDR3 reads TGTGCCAGCAGTTTAGGGAGAGGTAACTACGAGCAGTACTTC. Its translation: CASSLGRGNYEQYF.

V is TRBV2 and J is TRBJ2-7, with a tentative D call TRBD2 (5 bases). Between the trimmed V and J ends, which lost 6 bases and 7 bases, there was a span of 16 bases. CDR1 and CDR2 (germline): SNHLY, FYNNEI. The CDR3 contains 13 residues. In nucleotides, the CDR3 is TGTGCCAGCAGCGAGGGTTGGGTCGCGGAGCAGTACTTC. Translating gives CASSEGWVAEQYF. Full variable domain (rest looked up from reference TRBV2 and TRBJ2-7): EPEVTQTPSHQVTQMGQEVILRCVPISNHLYFYWYRQILGQKVEFLVSFYNNEISEKSEIFDDQFSVERPDGSNFTLKIRSTKLEDSAMYFCASSEGWVAEQYFGPGTRLTVT.

By frequency in the sample, this clone is medium-sized. This rearrangement joins TRBV5-6 to TRBJ1-4, with unresolved D. The germline V and J ends were trimmed by 1 base and 6 bases, with 13 bases remaining between them. The germline V gene encodes CDR1 SGHDT and CDR2 YYEEEE. The CDR3 runs 15 residues. In DNA, the CDR3 is TGTGCCAGCAGCTTGCATGGAGCGATTTATGAAAAACTGTTTTTT. It translates to CASSLHGAIYEKLFF. Full variable domain (remainder filled in from reference TRBV5-6 and TRBJ1-4): DAGVTQSPTHLIKTRGQQVTLRCSPKSGHDTVSWYQQALGQGPQFIFQYYEEEERQRGNFPDRFSGHQFPNYSSELNVNALLLGDSALYLCASSLHGAIYEKLFFGSGTQLSVL.

This clone was seen just once. V is TRBV29-1 and J is TRBJ2-5, with 9 nucleotides matching TRBD2. CDR1 is SQVTM, CDR2 ANQGSEA, per germline. The CDR3 sequence is 15 residues long. V was clipped by 5 bases and J by 4 bases; unmatched bases: 11. CDR3 amino acids: CSVNGREGRGETQYF. CDR3 nucleotide sequence: TGCAGCGTTAATGGGCGGGAGGGCCGTGGAGAGACCCAGTACTTC.